This is a list of T cell receptor beta chains from one sample in a study of CD8 T cells in Susac syndrome. Each CDR3 protein is one row after TCRdb ran MiXCR on the immunoSEQ multiplex PCR reads. This table has roughly 300,000 distinct CDR3 sequences, 70% to 90% appearing once. The sample comprised CD8+ T cells from PBMCs. The receptors derive from a human donor with multiple sclerosis. Both conserved end residues are part of each CDR3. A D gene is named only where the DNA matches it firmly. Some rows have no size entry. The others give once, few or many, or a class for an expanded clone.

V gene	D gene	clone size	J gene	CDR3 DNA	CDR3 protein
TRBV7-9	.	.	TRBJ2-3	TGTGCCAGCTGGACTGAAGATACGCAGTATTTT	CASWTEDTQYF
TRBV9	.	few	TRBJ1-1	TGTGCCAGCAGCCCCGGACACCCGAACACTGAAGCTTTCTTT	CASSPGHPNTEAFF
TRBV20-1	.	.	TRBJ1-1	TGCAGTGCTCGGGAGTCAGGGGACACTGAAGCTTTCTTT	CSARESGDTEAFF
TRBV27	.	.	TRBJ1-1	TGTGCCAGCAGTTTATACGGGGACACTGAAGTTTTCTTT	CASSLYGDTEVFF
TRBV7-6	.	.	TRBJ2-1	TGTGCCAGCAGCTTAGCCCCAGCATCAAGAGGCAATGAGCAGTTCTTC	CASSLAPASRGNEQFF
TRBV19	.	.	TRBJ2-6	TGTGCCAGTAGTATCACAGGGTCTGGGGCCAACGTCCTGACTTTC	CASSITGSGANVLTF
TRBV9	TRBD1	.	TRBJ1-6	TGTGCCAGCAGCGTAGATGGGACAGGGGGCGCGGATTCACCCCTCCACTTT	CASSVDGTGGADSPLHF
TRBV29-1	TRBD1	.	TRBJ1-2	TGCAGCGTTATGGACAGGGGGCGCAAATATGGCTACACCTTC	CSVMDRGRKYGYTF
TRBV20-1	TRBD2	.	TRBJ2-7	TGCAGTGCTAGAGAAGCGGGAGGCTACGAGCAGTACTTC	CSAREAGGYEQYF
TRBV23-1	.	.	TRBJ2-4	TGCGCCAGCAGTCAAGGGGTAGTGGAAGGTTGGAACATTCAGTACTTC	CASSQGVVEGWNIQYF
TRBV20-1	.	.	TRBJ1-2	TGCAGTGCTAGAGATAACCTCCTTGGGGGTGGCTACACCTTC	CSARDNLLGGGYTF
TRBV6-1	TRBD1	.	TRBJ1-6	TGTGCCAGCCAGACAGGGCATAGTGATAATTCACCCCTCCACTTT	CASQTGHSDNSPLHF
TRBV7-9	TRBD1	.	TRBJ1-2	TGTGCCAGCAGCCCAGAACCGGGACAGGGCTATGGCTACACCTTC	CASSPEPGQGYGYTF
TRBV12-3/TRBV12-4	.	.	TRBJ2-4	TGTGCCAGCAGTCTCCTAAGGATTCCCCACTTATTTCTAGCCAAAAACATTCAGTACTTC	CASSLLRIPHLFLAKNIQYF
TRBV5-1	.	.	TRBJ1-1	TGCGCCAGCAGCTTGGTGGGGCGGAACACTGAAGCTTTCTTT	CASSLVGRNTEAFF
TRBV20-1	.	.	TRBJ2-5	TGCAGTGCTAGGGGACTTTACCAAGAGACCCAGTACTTC	CSARGLYQETQYF
TRBV28	TRBD1	.	TRBJ2-5	TGTGCCAGCAGTCCAGGGGGCGAGGAAGAGACCCAGTACTTC	CASSPGGEEETQYF
TRBV7-9	.	.	TRBJ2-5	TGTGCCAGCAGCTTAGAGAGAAGGTCAGCTCAAGAGACCCAGTACTTC	CASSLERRSAQETQYF
TRBV6-1	TRBD2	.	TRBJ2-1	TGTGCCAGCAGGACACTGGGACTAGCGGGCCCGAGCTCCTACAATGAGCAGTTCTTC	CASRTLGLAGPSSYNEQFF
TRBV7-9	.	.	TRBJ2-1	TGTGCCAGCAGCACCCCGCTAGGCACCTACAATGAGCAGTTCTTC	CASSTPLGTYNEQFF
TRBV29-1	TRBD1	.	TRBJ1-2	TGCAGCGTTGAGGGGGGACAGGGGTATTACTATGGCTACACCTTC	CSVEGGQGYYYGYTF
TRBV7-8	.	.	TRBJ2-5	TGTGCCAGCAGCCCCGAAAATCTCCAAGAGACCCAGTACTTC	CASSPENLQETQYF
TRBV28	TRBD1	.	TRBJ1-1	TGTGCCAGCACCTGGGACAGGGCCATCACTGAAGCTTTCTTT	CASTWDRAITEAFF
TRBV19	.	.	TRBJ2-7	TGTGCCAGTAGTATGCTGGACGGATCCTACGAGCAGTACTTC	CASSMLDGSYEQYF
TRBV28	.	once	TRBJ2-3	TGTGCCAGCAGTTTATTTTTTAGCCGCACAGATACGCAGTATTTT	CASSLFFSRTDTQYF
TRBV14	.	.	TRBJ1-2	TGTGCCAGCAGCCAAGAGTTAACGGCAGGGACAAGTGGCTACACCTTC	CASSQELTAGTSGYTF
TRBV27	TRBD1	.	TRBJ2-3	TGTGCCAGCAGTTTCCGGGACAGGAGCACAGATACGCAGTATTTT	CASSFRDRSTDTQYF
TRBV27	.	.	TRBJ2-3	TGTGCCAGCGCCCGGGCGGCAGATACGCAGTATTTT	CASARAADTQYF
TRBV5-1	.	.	TRBJ2-1	TGCGCCAGCAGCGGCCCGGGACTTCGCAATGAGCAGTTCTTC	CASSGPGLRNEQFF
TRBV27	TRBD1	.	TRBJ1-2	TGTGCCAGCAGTTCCTACAGGGGATCCAATTATGGCTACGCCTTC	CASSSYRGSNYGYAF
TRBV29-1	TRBD2	.	TRBJ2-7	TGCAGCGCGACTAGCGGTCGGGGGCCCCACGAGCAGTACTTC	CSATSGRGPHEQYF
TRBV7-6	.	.	TRBJ2-7	TGTGCCAGCAGCTTAGTCCAAGCAAAGTATGGCGAGCAGTACTTC	CASSLVQAKYGEQYF
TRBV3-1	.	.	TRBJ2-7	TGTGCCAGCAGCCAAGATCGGCTAGCGAGGTACGAGCAGTACTTC	CASSQDRLARYEQYF